The rows below give T cell receptor beta chains drawn from one sample of a study of T cell responses to AZD1222 COVID-19 vaccine. Sequencing was performed with immunoSEQ multiplex PCR; in TCRdb, only in-frame clones are kept and a portion is missing. The sample lists 110,000 or so clones; 85% to 90% were seen once. The specimen was peripheral blood, collected 28 days after the second AZD1222 dose. The receptor set was obtained from an adult who received the AZD1222 COVID-19 vaccine. The CDR3 runs from the conserved cysteine through the conserved F or W. Fields, in order: V gene, J gene, clone size, D gene, CDR3 DNA, CDR3 protein. The D gene is left open where the match is weak. Clone size is not always given. Where it is, it says once, few, many or a class for expanded clones.

TRBV7-2,TRBJ2-1,once,TRBD2,TGTGCCAGCAGCCGCGCGGGCGGGAGGGCTTTATTTGCGCGCAATGAGCAGTTCTTC,CASSRAGGRALFARNEQFF
TRBV3-1/TRBV3-2,TRBJ2-7,-,TRBD1,TGTGCCAGCAGCCGGGGACAGGGGGCGTACGAGCAGTACTTC,CASSRGQGAYEQYF
TRBV28,TRBJ1-6,-,-,TGTGCCAGCAGGCCGCAGGGTGGTTCCTATAATTCACCCCTCCACTTT,CASRPQGGSYNSPLHF
TRBV28,TRBJ1-2,-,-,TGTGCCAGCAGTTTAGGAAGGTCGCACTATGGCTACACCTTC,CASSLGRSHYGYTF
TRBV4-1,TRBJ1-4,-,-,TGCGCCAGGGGAAGAGTCTGGAAAAAACTGTTTTTT,CARGRVWKKLFF
TRBV15,TRBJ2-1,-,-,TGTGCCACCAGCAGACGAACCGGGCCAGAGCAGTTCTTC,CATSRRTGPEQFF
TRBV7-8,TRBJ2-5,once,TRBD2,TGTGCCAGCAGCTTAGAACTAGCGGGGGTTCAAGAGACCCAGTACTTC,CASSLELAGVQETQYF
TRBV28,TRBJ2-1,-,-,TGTGCCAGCAGTGATCAACAGGGACACAATGAGCAGTTCTTC,CASSDQQGHNEQFF
TRBV4-2,TRBJ2-5,few,TRBD1,TGTGCCAGCAGCCAAGAGGGACAGGTCCAAGAGACCCAGTACTTC,CASSQEGQVQETQYF
TRBV7-2,TRBJ2-3,-,TRBD2,TGTGCCAGCAGCGGTAGCGGGAGGGGGACAGATACGCAGTATTTT,CASSGSGRGTDTQYF
TRBV3-1/TRBV3-2,TRBJ2-3,-,TRBD2,TGTGCCGGCAGCTTTAGCGGGGGGGCCAGAGATACGCAGTATTTT,CAGSFSGGARDTQYF
TRBV5-4,TRBJ1-1,-,-,TGTGCCAGCAGCTTGGAGCCGAGTTTGAACACTGAAGCTTTCTTT,CASSLEPSLNTEAFF
TRBV3-1/TRBV3-2,TRBJ1-1,once,-,TGTGCCAGCAGCCGTCGAGGGGCGCGGGGCACTGAAGCTTTCTTT,CASSRRGARGTEAFF
TRBV28,TRBJ2-7,-,TRBD2,TGTGCCAGCATCAAAAGCGGGAGGCCATCCTACGAGCAGTACTTC,CASIKSGRPSYEQYF
TRBV7-9,TRBJ1-2,-,-,TGTGCCAGCAGCACCCGCGAGGAGGGCTACACCTTC,CASSTREEGYTF
TRBV2,TRBJ1-2,once,-,TGTGCCAGCAGTGATGAAAGGGGCTATGGCTACACCTTC,CASSDERGYGYTF
TRBV11-3,TRBJ2-1,-,-,TGTGCCAGCAGCTTAGGGCTATACAATGAGCAGTTCTTC,CASSLGLYNEQFF
TRBV19,TRBJ1-5,-,-,TGTGCCAGTAGTATGAGCCGAATAGGCAATCAGCCCCAGCATTTT,CASSMSRIGNQPQHF
TRBV7-9,TRBJ1-2,-,-,TGTGCCAGCAGCTTATTGGGAGGGGCGATTAACTATGGCTACACCTTC,CASSLLGGAINYGYTF
TRBV5-6,TRBJ2-7,-,-,TGTGCCAGCAGCTTGGATTGGGAAACCTACGAGCAGTACTTC,CASSLDWETYEQYF
TRBV6-2/TRBV6-3,TRBJ2-2,-,-,TGTGCCAGCAGTTACCCTACTAGCCTTTACACCGGGGAGCTGTTTTTT,CASSYPTSLYTGELFF
TRBV18,TRBJ2-1,-,TRBD2,TGTGCCAGCGCTACTATAGCGGGAGAGGAGAATGAGCAGTTCTTC,CASATIAGEENEQFF
TRBV13,TRBJ2-7,-,-,TGTGCCAGCAGCTTAGCCCGAGAGATTGCCCCCCAAATGGGGCGGAGCTACGAGCAGTACTTC,CASSLAREIAPQMGRSYEQYF
TRBV10-3,TRBJ2-7,-,TRBD1,TGTGCCATCAGTGGCCGGGACAGGGGCGTCGAGCAGTACTTC,CAISGRDRGVEQYF
TRBV30,TRBJ2-7,-,TRBD1,TGTGCCTGGACCCCCTACAGGGGGCAGCAGTACTTC,CAWTPYRGQQYF
TRBV12-3/TRBV12-4,TRBJ2-7,-,TRBD2,TGTGCCAGCAGCGGGCTAGCGGCCAACGAGCAGTACTTC,CASSGLAANEQYF
TRBV7-9,TRBJ1-3,-,TRBD1,TGTGCCAGCAGCATCTGGAGGGGGCAAGCGTTAAACACCATATATTTT,CASSIWRGQALNTIYF
TRBV19,TRBJ2-5,-,-,TGTGCCAGTAGTATAGGCTTGGGACAACAAGAGACCCAGTACTTC,CASSIGLGQQETQYF
TRBV19,TRBJ1-2,-,TRBD1,TGTGCCAGTAGTACATACTCCGGGACAGGGGTGGCCTATGGCTACACCTTC,CASSTYSGTGVAYGYTF
TRBV20-1,TRBJ2-7,-,-,TGCAGTGCTAGCCGACACTACGAGCAGTACTTC,CSASRHYEQYF
TRBV4-3,TRBJ2-1,-,TRBD2,TGCGCCAGCAGCCAAACCGTCCTTGAGAAAGCGGGGGCTGACAATGAGCAGTTCTTC,CASSQTVLEKAGADNEQFF
TRBV7-2,TRBJ2-3,-,-,TGTGCCAGCAGCTTTCCCGGACAGCCAGATACGCAGTATTTT,CASSFPGQPDTQYF
TRBV9,TRBJ2-2,-,-,TGTGCCAGCAGCGTCGCGGGAACGGCGAACACCGGGGAGCTGTTTTTT,CASSVAGTANTGELFF
TRBV5-6,TRBJ2-7,-,TRBD2,TGTGCCAGCAGCTTCCTAGCGGGAAACTCCTACGAGCAGTACTTC,CASSFLAGNSYEQYF
TRBV18,TRBJ2-5,-,TRBD1,TGTGCCAGCTCAAGACAGGGTTTGGAGACCCAGTACTTC,CASSRQGLETQYF
TRBV7-6,TRBJ2-1,-,TRBD2,TGTGCCAGCAGCTTACTAGCGGGAGAGGGGGAGCAGTTCTTC,CASSLLAGEGEQFF
TRBV7-3,TRBJ2-1,once,TRBD1,TGTGCCAGCAGTCATGCGGCGGGACAGGGACACAATGAGCAGTTCTTC,CASSHAAGQGHNEQFF
TRBV15,TRBJ1-4,-,-,TGTGCCACCAGCAGAGATGACTGGCTTACTAATGAAAAACTGTTTTTT,CATSRDDWLTNEKLFF
TRBV27,TRBJ1-5,-,-,TGTGCCAGCAGTTTAGCAGGGAAGCCCCAGCATTTT,CASSLAGKPQHF
TRBV6-5,TRBJ1-2,-,-,TGTGCCAGCAGTTACTCCCAGACGTTGGACTACACCTTC,CASSYSQTLDYTF
TRBV30,TRBJ1-2,-,-,TGTGCCTGGAGTGCGGCACCGGTCTTCTATGGCTACACCTTC,CAWSAAPVFYGYTF
TRBV5-5,TRBJ2-3,-,-,TGTGCCAGCAGCTTCGAGGTTAGCACAGATACGCAGTATTTT,CASSFEVSTDTQYF
TRBV9,TRBJ1-1,-,TRBD1,TGTGCCAGCAGCGTAAGCCCACAGGGGGCATTCGCTGAAGCTTTCTTT,CASSVSPQGAFAEAFF
TRBV2,TRBJ2-5,few,TRBD2,TGTGCCAGCATAGCTAGCGGAGAGACCCAGTACTTC,CASIASGETQYF
TRBV18,TRBJ1-5,-,-,TGTGCCAGCTCACCCGGCAGGGGAAGCGGGCAGCCCCAGCATTTT,CASSPGRGSGQPQHF
TRBV19,TRBJ1-1,-,-,TGTGCCAGTAGACCTCCAGGGACTAACACTGAAGCTTTCTTT,CASRPPGTNTEAFF
TRBV30,TRBJ1-1,-,-,TGTGCCTGGGGGGAGGGCGAAGCTTTCTTT,CAWGEGEAFF
TRBV21-1,TRBJ2-3,-,-,TGTGCCAGCAGCACACCCCCTACAGGGGGCGATTGGACAGATACGCAGTATTTT,CASSTPPTGGDWTDTQYF
TRBV28,TRBJ1-1,-,-,TGTGCCAGCAGTACGACAGAGAACACTGAAGCTTTCTTT,CASSTTENTEAFF
TRBV10-2,TRBJ1-5,-,-,TGCGCCAGCCAACTAGAAAATCAGCCCCAGCATTTT,CASQLENQPQHF
TRBV28,TRBJ1-2,-,-,TGTGCCAGCAGAGAGACGGGTGGCTACACCTTC,CASRETGGYTF
TRBV7-8,TRBJ1-6,-,TRBD1,TGTGCCAGCAGCTCGACAGGGGCCAATTCACCCCTCCACTTT,CASSSTGANSPLHF